The 25 T cell receptor beta chains below were found in one sample sequenced in a study of T cell repertoires in cytomegalovirus infection (dated 2019 in TCRdb). Explained via the paper, the treatment or condition label denotes: in vitro stimulation with specific CMV peptide epitopes to enrich CMV-specific T cells. These receptors' targets are unknown. Instrument on record: Illumina HiSeq 1500. The raw public data were reprocessed by TCRdb itself: fastp quality trimming at Q25, MiXCR clonotype calling, in-frame beta chains only. For every CDR3 protein sequence, its rows merge into one entry that carries the most common genes and DNA. The sample yields 550,000 to 700,000 distinct CDR3 sequences; just under 40% were counted once. The leading ten clones occupy 48% of the sample. The source material was cultured PBMCs, sampled from culture after CMV antigen stimulation. The receptors derive from a human donor in good health (CMV status not recorded). Some clones in this sample may be carry-over from other donors' samples.

The rearrangement joins TRBV5-4 to TRBJ2-5, with 7 bases fitting TRBD1. The CDR3 has 13 amino acids. V dropped 6 bases and J dropped 5; count of bases not matched to a gene: 7. The V gene's germline CDR1 is SGHNT and CDR2 YYREEE (reference sequence). The CDR3 DNA reads as TGTGCCAGCAAGGGGACAGTCTCGGAGACCCAGTACTTC. It specifies CASKGTVSETQYF.

The genes are TRBV27 and TRBJ2-1; D may match TRBD1 or TRBD2 (5 bases each). This CDR3 contains 15 residues. In germline, CDR1 is MNHEY, CDR2 SMNVEV (reference sequence). V was shortened by 6 bases and J by 4 bases, with 16 bases between the two germline ends. The DNA for the CDR3 is TGTGCCAGCAGCCCCGCAGGGAGTGGGTACAATGAGCAGTTCTTC. This translates into CASSPAGSGYNEQFF.

This clonotype was found many times. The CDR3 DNA is TGTGCCAGCAGCTTATACAGGGTGGCAGATACGCAGTATTTT. Its translation is CASSLYRVADTQYF. The rearrangement links TRBV7-2 to TRBJ2-3; possibly TRBD1 for D (6 bases). Per the germline V gene, CDR1 is SGHTA and CDR2 is FQGNSA. Trimming shortened V by 2 bases and J by 4 bases, and 10 bases separated the two germline ends. The CDR3 spans 14 residues.

The chain employs TRBV30 and TRBJ2-4; D is unresolved. The germline V and J ends were trimmed by 2 bases and 0 bases, with 11 bases remaining between them. This CDR3 has 15 amino acids. Germline V CDR1 and CDR2: GTSNPN, SVGIG (reference sequence). The CDR3 DNA reads as TGTGCCTGGAGTCCACTGGGTGGAGCCAAAAACATTCAGTACTTC. Protein product: CAWSPLGGAKNIQYF. Variable domain in full (rest from reference TRBV30 and TRBJ2-4): SQTIHQWPATLVQPVGSPLSLECTVEGTSNPNLYWYRQAAGRGLQLLFYSVGIGQISSEVPQNLSASRPQDRQFILSSKKLLLSDSGFYLCAWSPLGGAKNIQYFGAGTRLSVL.

This clonotype showed up many times. J is TRBJ2-1 and V is TRBV6-1, with TRBD2 identical over 11 bases. Germline V lookup: CDR1 MNHNS, CDR2 SASEGT. J lost 12 bases, V lost 0 bases, and 7 bases had no gene match. This CDR3 has 15 residues. The CDR3 reads CASSEASASGRMQFF. For the CDR3, the DNA is TGTGCCAGCAGTGAAGCATCTGCTAGCGGGAGGATGCAGTTCTTC.

This clonotype was counted ten times or more. The V and J genes are TRBV4-1 and TRBJ2-1; TRBD2 agrees at 10 bases. The V gene end was trimmed by 3 bases and the J gene end by 1 base; junction bases not matched to a gene: 0. Germline values: CDR1 MGHRA, CDR2 YSYEKL. CDR3 length: 15 residues. In nucleotides, the CDR3 is TGCGCCAGCAGCCAGGGACTAGCGTCCTACAATGAGCAGTTCTTC. It encodes CASSQGLASYNEQFF.

This clonotype was picked up one time. The chain joins TRBV15 to TRBJ1-2; D is ambiguous. The V gene's germline CDR1 is LNHNV and CDR2 YYDKDF (reference sequence). The CDR3 extends over 17 amino acids. Trimming took off 0 bases at V and 0 bases at J, with 14 bases between the two ends. The CDR3 loop reads CATSRDSEVGSNYGYTF. The CDR3 region has the DNA TGTGCCACCAGCAGAGATTCAGAAGTTGGATCTAACTATGGCTACACCTTC. The full variable domain, its missing parts supplied by reference TRBV15 and TRBJ1-2, is DAMVIQNPRYQVTQFGKPVTLSCSQTLNHNVMYWYQQKSSQAPKLLFHYYDKDFNNEADTPDNFQSRRPNTSFCFLDIRSPGLGDTAMYLCATSRDSEVGSNYGYTFGSGTRLTVV.

This clonotype was seen only a few times. Without the conserved terminal phenylalanine or tryptophan, this CDR3 likely stems from a read error. This chain joins TRBV7-2 and TRBJ1-3; D unclear. V dropped 5 bases and J dropped 3 bases, with 14 bases sitting between them. Germline CDR1 is SGHTA and CDR2 is FQGNSA. The CDR3 covers 15 residues. Here the CDR3 DNA reads TGTGCCAGCAGCCCAAACCAATACAGTGGAAACACCATATATATT. This translates into CASSPNQYSGNTIYI.

CDR3 nucleotide sequence: TGTGCCAGCAGCCCACAAGTAGGGCGGACCCAGTACTTC. It yields the protein CASSPQVGRTQYF. This chain links TRBV7-2 with TRBJ2-5; the D is unclear. Trimming left V 5 bases short and J 7 bases short, with 14 bases between. From germline, CDR1 is SGHTA and CDR2 FQGNSA. The CDR3 has 13 residues.

This clonotype was seen more than once but under ten times. The chain combines TRBV27 with TRBJ2-1; a possible D gene is TRBD1 (5 bases). Germline V CDR1 and CDR2: MNHEY, SMNVEV (reference sequence). This CDR3 is built from 13 residues. Trimming removed 3 bases from V and 5 bases from J, with 8 bases in between. In DNA form, the CDR3 reads TGTGCCAGCAGTTTTTCAGGGAACAATGAGCAGTTCTTC. Translated: CASSFSGNNEQFF.

This sequence joins TRBV7-2 and TRBJ2-1; 9 positions match TRBD2. CDR3 length equals 19 residues. V dropped 4 bases and J dropped 0; count of bases not matched to a gene: 13. Germline CDR1 is SGHTA and CDR2 is FQGNSA. The CDR3 coding sequence is TGTGCCAGCAGCTCCCTCTTATTGTGGCGGGAGGGCTCCTACAATGAGCAGTTCTTC. Translating it yields CASSSLLLWREGSYNEQFF.

For the CDR3, the DNA is TGTGCCAGCAGTTTTTCCCAGGGGAGGAGCAATCAGCCCCAGCATTTT. Encoded protein: CASSFSQGRSNQPQHF. This chain links TRBV12-3 or TRBV12-4 with TRBJ1-5; D is possibly TRBD1 (6 bases). The V gene lost 3 bases and the J gene lost 1 base, with 13 bases spanning the gap. CDR3 length: 16 residues.

The rearrangement links TRBV10-3 to TRBJ1-2; possible D gene TRBD1, 6 bases. The CDR3 extends over 17 amino acids. Trimming left V 8 bases short and J 3 bases short, with 25 bases between. Germline V gene sequence: CDR1 ENHRY, CDR2 SYGVKD. Here the CDR3 reads CAISLSSRQDHDYGYTF. The CDR3 bases are TGTGCCATCTCCCTATCGTCTAGACAGGACCACGACTATGGCTACACCTTC.

This clonotype was seen only a few times. The chain is built from TRBV2 and TRBJ2-5; possible D gene TRBD2, 7 bases. In germline, CDR1 is SNHLY, CDR2 FYNNEI. With 7 bases removed from V and 5 bases from J, the gap between germline ends came to 20 bases. The CDR3 spans 15 residues. DNA for the CDR3: TGTGCCAGCACCCCGGACCGGGGGCGGGAGGAGACCCAGTACTTC. Amino acid sequence: CASTPDRGREETQYF.

This clonotype came up once. V gene TRBV10-3 combines with J gene TRBJ2-1; possible D gene TRBD2, 5 bases. The CDR3 length is 16 residues. V was shortened by 0 bases and J by 2 bases, with 11 bases between the two germline ends. Germline V gives CDR1 ENHRY, CDR2 SYGVKD. Here the CDR3 DNA reads TGTGCCATCAGTGAGTCGACTAAAGGTACCTACAATGAGCAGTTCTTC. As protein: CAISESTKGTYNEQFF.

The chain joins TRBV19 to TRBJ2-1; D is uncertain. V was clipped by 9 bases and J by 13 bases, with 10 bases between them. CDR1 and CDR2 from the germline V gene are LNHDA and SQIVND (reference sequence). The CDR3 extends over 9 amino acids. DNA for the CDR3: TGTGCCAGCGGGCCTCTACAGTTCTTC. This translates into CASGPLQFF.

Ten or more counts support this clonotype. CDR3 in DNA: TGTGCCAGCAGAAAGGACAGGGAGGGAAATCAGCCCCAGCATTTT. It translates to CASRKDREGNQPQHF. The V gene is TRBV12-3 or TRBV12-4, the J gene TRBJ1-5, with 8 bases lining up with TRBD1. The CDR3 runs to 15 residues. V was pared by 6 bases and J by 4 bases, with 8 bases of the junction left unmatched.

Only a few counts were recorded for this clonotype. The CDR3 DNA is TGTGCCAGCAGCCTCCAGGCGGGGTCTCGTTCACCCCTCCACTTT. It is translated as CASSLQAGSRSPLHF. The rearrangement links TRBV4-2 to TRBJ1-6, with D hard to call. The CDR3 totals 15 residues. Deletions cut 4 bases from V and 9 bases from J, with 16 bases between. Germline values: CDR1 LGHNA, CDR2 YNFKEQ.

CDR3 bases: TGTGCCAGCTCGCCCCTTAGCACAGATACGCAGTATTTT. Translation: CASSPLSTDTQYF. The chain uses TRBV2 and TRBJ2-3; no clear D gene. CDR1 is SNHLY, CDR2 FYNNEI, per germline. V was trimmed by 8 bases and J by 0 bases, leaving 9 bases between them. CDR3 size: 13 residues. Full variable domain (missing parts from reference TRBV2 and TRBJ2-3): EPEVTQTPSHQVTQMGQEVILRCVPISNHLYFYWYRQILGQKVEFLVSFYNNEISEKSEIFDDQFSVERPDGSNFTLKIRSTKLEDSAMYFCASSPLSTDTQYFGPGTRLTVL.

The rearrangement links TRBV2 to TRBJ1-2; D gene ambiguous. The ends were cut back, 3 bases at V and 8 bases at J, with 13 bases in the middle. This CDR3 spans 13 amino acids. Germline values: CDR1 SNHLY, CDR2 FYNNEI. The CDR3: CASSDSEAGGYTF. The CDR3 region has the DNA TGTGCCAGCAGTGACAGTGAGGCAGGAGGCTACACCTTC.

This clonotype was found a few times. V is TRBV7-9 and J is TRBJ2-7; a weak D match, TRBD1 (5 bases). Germline CDR1 reads SEHNR; CDR2 reads FQNEAQ (reference sequence). V shed 5 bases and J shed 4 bases, with 15 bases lying between them. CDR3 length: 14 amino acids. CDR3 protein: CASSPQGKGYEQYF. The DNA of the CDR3 is TGTGCCAGCAGCCCCCAAGGGAAGGGGTACGAGCAGTACTTC.

This chain uses TRBV7-9 with TRBJ2-1, with TRBD2 as a possible D gene (6 bases). Trimming cost V 1 base and J 10 bases, with 11 bases left between them. Germline loops: CDR1 SEHNR, CDR2 FQNEAQ (reference sequence). There are 13 residues in the CDR3. Here the CDR3 reads CASSLGEETEQFF. The DNA for the CDR3 is TGTGCCAGCAGCTTAGGGGAGGAGACAGAGCAGTTCTTC. The full variable domain, rest sourced from reference TRBV7-9 and TRBJ2-1, is DTGVSQNPRHKITKRGQNVTFRCDPISEHNRLYWYRQTLGQGPEFLTYFQNEAQLEKSRLLSDRFSAERPKGSFSTLEIQRTEQGDSAMYLCASSLGEETEQFFGPGTRLTVL.

The chain is built from TRBV12-3 or TRBV12-4 and TRBJ2-3; D unresolved. The CDR3 covers 15 residues. The V end was cut by 3 bases, the J end by 6 bases, with 16 bases between. The CDR3 nucleotides read TGTGCCAGCAGTTTCACCTTGGCATCATCCGATACGCAGTATTTT. It encodes CASSFTLASSDTQYF.

The chain couples TRBV20-1 to TRBJ2-7; 9 bases match TRBD2. This CDR3 has 17 residues. The trim removed 4 bases at V and 0 bases at J, leaving 13 bases unmatched. Per the germline V gene, CDR1 is DFQATT and CDR2 is SNEGSKA (reference sequence). The CDR3 sequence: CSATSRASGASSYEQYF. The CDR3 coding sequence is TGCAGTGCTACCTCTCGGGCTAGCGGGGCAAGCTCCTACGAGCAGTACTTC.

V usage is TRBV12-3 or TRBV12-4 and J usage is TRBJ1-3; D is possibly TRBD1 (5 bases). V was trimmed by 8 bases and J by 2 bases, leaving 10 bases between them. This CDR3 comprises 13 residues. The CDR3 spells CASRLGAGNTIYF. CDR3 sequence (DNA): TGTGCCAGCCGACTAGGGGCTGGAAACACCATATATTTT.